A single sample is the source of the 15 T cell receptor beta chains below, sequenced in a study of control samples from healthy donors and cancer patients. Profiling relied on immunoSEQ multiplex PCR, and the TCRdb table lists in-frame clones only, not all of them. Altogether about 150,000 clones are present, about 91% being singletons, with the ten largest covering around 2.2%. Sample: blood. These receptors all stem from a woman aged 40 to 50 in good health.

The V gene is TRBV19, the J gene TRBJ1-6; 7 bases are a match to TRBD1. The CDR3 is made up of 14 amino acids. Germline loops: CDR1 LNHDA, CDR2 SQIVND (reference sequence). The V and J ends lost 8 bases and 4 bases, in that order; junction bases with no gene match: 5. The CDR3, as DNA: TGTGCCAGTGCCAAGACAGGGTATAATTCACCCCTCCACTTT. The encoded protein is CASAKTGYNSPLHF.

This chain uses TRBV2 with TRBJ2-1; 9 bases map to TRBD1. The junction had 5 bases not matched to a gene; V was cut back by 2 bases and J by 9 bases. Germline V CDR1 and CDR2: SNHLY, FYNNEI. This CDR3 contains 14 residues. The CDR3 nucleotides are TGTGCCAGCAGTGAAATCGGGACAGGGTTTGAGCAGTTCTTC. Its translation: CASSEIGTGFEQFF.

V and J are TRBV27 and TRBJ2-7, with 7 bases fitting TRBD1. Germline CDR1 is MNHEY and CDR2 is SMNVEV (reference sequence). This CDR3 contains 16 residues. After removal of 5 bases from V and 5 bases from J, the junction contained 15 bases not matched to a gene. CDR3 region: CASSPSTGDRDHEQYF. The CDR3 nucleotides are TGTGCCAGCAGTCCTTCTACCGGTGACAGGGACCACGAGCAGTACTTC.

The chain joins TRBV19 to TRBJ2-7; TRBD1 matches 7 bases. V was clipped by 5 bases and J by 5 bases; unmatched bases: 9. The germline V gene has CDR1 LNHDA and CDR2 SQIVND (reference sequence). CDR3 size: 14 residues. In nucleotides, the CDR3 is TGTGCCAGTAGTGGAGACCTAGGACAGGACGAGCAGTACTTC. Its protein is CASSGDLGQDEQYF.

This chain connects TRBV7-2 to TRBJ1-2; 7 nucleotides align to TRBD1. The CDR3 extends over 14 amino acids. V trimming: 4 bases; J trimming: 3 bases; junction bases outside the gene matches: 5. Looked up from germline, CDR1 is SGHTA and CDR2 is FQGNSA. CDR3 loop: CASSSQGLYYGYTF. In nucleotides, the CDR3 is TGTGCCAGCAGCTCACAGGGGCTATACTATGGCTACACCTTC.

Concerning this clone itself: Other nucleotide sequences from this sample produce the same CDR3. J is TRBJ2-7 and V is TRBV2; the D is unclear. Germline V gives CDR1 SNHLY, CDR2 FYNNEI. The CDR3 length is 10 residues. Trimming took off 4 bases at V and 7 bases at J, with 5 bases between the two ends. The CDR3 sequence: CASSVGEQYF. CDR3 DNA: TGTGCCAGCAGTGTTGGGGAGCAGTACTTC.

CDR3 nucleotides: TGTGCCAGCAGCTTACGCGGGGGGGCTCGGGAGACCCAGTACTTC. Residues: CASSLRGGARETQYF. The V gene is TRBV11-2, the J gene TRBJ2-5; TRBD2 aligns across 9 bases. The V and J ends lost 2 bases and 5 bases, in that order; junction bases with no gene match: 6. Germline V gene sequence: CDR1 SGHAT, CDR2 FQNNGV. The CDR3 sequence is 15 residues long.

The chain carries TRBV4-2 and TRBJ2-1; D possibly corresponds to TRBD2 (5 bases). V lost 1 base and J 6 bases, leaving 19 bases between the germline ends. The CDR3 covers 17 residues. CDR1 LGHNA and CDR2 YNFKEQ come from the germline V gene. This CDR3 is CASSQGSAGARSNEQFF. For the CDR3, the DNA is TGTGCCAGCAGCCAAGGGTCGGCGGGTGCTAGGTCCAATGAGCAGTTCTTC.

The chain joins TRBV5-4 to TRBJ2-6; D is tentatively TRBD1 or TRBD2 (5 bases each). The CDR3 sequence is 15 residues long. V lost 4 bases and J lost 4, with 12 bases in between. Germline CDR1 SGHNT, CDR2 YYREEE (reference sequence). CDR3 nucleotides: TGTGCCAGCAGCCACCAGGGAGACGGGGCCAACGTCCTGACTTTC. It encodes CASSHQGDGANVLTF.

The genes are TRBV4-1 and TRBJ2-6, with 7 nucleotides matching TRBD1. Germline V CDR1 and CDR2: MGHRA, YSYEKL. There are 20 residues in the CDR3. V was pared by 4 bases and J by 2 bases, with 17 bases of the junction left unmatched. In nucleotides, the CDR3 is TGCGCCAGCAGCCGCAGGCTCCGGACAGGAGGAGAGACTGGGGCCAACGTCCTGACTTTC. Residues: CASSRRLRTGGETGANVLTF.

The chain is built from TRBV24-1 and TRBJ2-3; no definite D call. V was pared by 1 base and J by 5 bases, with 6 bases between. The CDR3 loop spans 13 amino acids. The germline V gene encodes CDR1 KGHDR and CDR2 SFDVKD. The CDR3 sequence is CATSDFPGDTQYF. The CDR3 DNA reads TGTGCCACCAGTGATTTTCCGGGAGATACGCAGTATTTT.

The chain is built from TRBV5-1 and TRBJ1-6; D remains unclear. Trimming shortened V by 0 bases and J by 10 bases, and 23 bases separated the two germline ends. CDR1 and CDR2 (germline): SGHRS, YFSETQ. The CDR3 spans 18 residues. CDR3 nucleotides: TGCGCCAGCAGCTTGGAATTCGGTCCGGGGTTGGGTTGGTCACCCCTCCACTTT. Protein product: CASSLEFGPGLGWSPLHF.

The chain links TRBV4-1 to TRBJ2-5; 10 positions match TRBD2. The germline gives CDR1 MGHRA, CDR2 YSYEKL. V dropped 3 bases and J dropped 4; count of bases not matched to a gene: 11. This CDR3 contains 17 residues. The CDR3 DNA sequence: TGCGCCAGCAGCCACTCTAGCGGGGGACCGATCGGAGAGACCCAGTACTTC. It translates to CASSHSSGGPIGETQYF.

Comment on this clone: Other DNA sequences in the sample encode the same CDR3. The chain uses TRBV29-1 and TRBJ1-4; tentative D call: TRBD1 (5 bases). The V gene lost 6 bases and the J gene lost 7 bases, with 12 bases spanning the gap. The CDR3 covers 12 residues. Germline V gives CDR1 SQVTM, CDR2 ANQGSEA. The CDR3 nucleotides are TGCAGCGTGGGGCAGGGAGGTGAAAAACTGTTTTTT. It specifies CSVGQGGEKLFF.

The gene calls are TRBV4-1 and TRBJ1-1; 7 bases agree with TRBD1. The CDR3 consists of 13 residues. Germline loops: CDR1 MGHRA, CDR2 YSYEKL. Trimming took 6 bases from V and 9 from J; bases not matched to a gene: 10. CDR3 protein: CASRPLGRGQAFF. In nucleotides, the CDR3 is TGCGCCAGCAGGCCGCTCGGAAGGGGGCAAGCTTTCTTT.